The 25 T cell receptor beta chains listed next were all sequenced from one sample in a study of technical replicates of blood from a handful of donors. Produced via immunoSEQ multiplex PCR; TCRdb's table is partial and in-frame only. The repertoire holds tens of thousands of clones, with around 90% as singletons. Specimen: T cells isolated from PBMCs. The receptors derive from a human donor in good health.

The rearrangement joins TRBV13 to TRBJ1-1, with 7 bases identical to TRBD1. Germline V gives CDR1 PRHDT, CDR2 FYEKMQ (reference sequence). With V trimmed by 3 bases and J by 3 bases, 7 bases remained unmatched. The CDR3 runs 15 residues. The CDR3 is CASSFLDRDYTEAFF. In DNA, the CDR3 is TGTGCCAGCAGCTTTCTTGACAGGGACTACACTGAAGCTTTCTTT.

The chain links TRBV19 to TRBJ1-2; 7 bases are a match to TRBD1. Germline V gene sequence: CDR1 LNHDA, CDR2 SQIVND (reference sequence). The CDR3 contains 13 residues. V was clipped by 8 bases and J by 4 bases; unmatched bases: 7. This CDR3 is CASGYQGGYGYTF. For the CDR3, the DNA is TGTGCCAGTGGCTATCAGGGGGGCTATGGCTACACCTTC.

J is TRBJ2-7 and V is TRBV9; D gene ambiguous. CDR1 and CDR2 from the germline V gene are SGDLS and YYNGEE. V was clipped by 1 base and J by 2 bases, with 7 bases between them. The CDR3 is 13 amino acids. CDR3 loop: CASSVNSAYEQYF. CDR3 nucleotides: TGTGCCAGCAGCGTAAATTCGGCCTACGAGCAGTACTTC.

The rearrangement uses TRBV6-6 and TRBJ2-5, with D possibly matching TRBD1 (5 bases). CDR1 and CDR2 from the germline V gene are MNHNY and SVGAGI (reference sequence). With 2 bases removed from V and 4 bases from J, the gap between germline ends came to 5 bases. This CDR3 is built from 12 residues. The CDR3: CASSYRGETQYF. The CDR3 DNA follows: TGTGCCAGCAGTTACAGGGGAGAGACCCAGTACTTC.

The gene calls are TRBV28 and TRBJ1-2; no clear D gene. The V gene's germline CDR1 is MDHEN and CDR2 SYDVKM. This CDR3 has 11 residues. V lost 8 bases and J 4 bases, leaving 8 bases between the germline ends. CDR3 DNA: TGTGCCAGCCGCGCGCCCTATGGCTACACCTTC. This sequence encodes CASRAPYGYTF.

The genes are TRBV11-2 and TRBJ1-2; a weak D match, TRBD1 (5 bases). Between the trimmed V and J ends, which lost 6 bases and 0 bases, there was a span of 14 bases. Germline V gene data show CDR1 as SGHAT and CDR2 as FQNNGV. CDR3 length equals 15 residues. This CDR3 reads CASRNLRAPNYGYTF. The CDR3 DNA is TGTGCCAGCAGGAACCTCAGGGCCCCTAACTATGGCTACACCTTC.

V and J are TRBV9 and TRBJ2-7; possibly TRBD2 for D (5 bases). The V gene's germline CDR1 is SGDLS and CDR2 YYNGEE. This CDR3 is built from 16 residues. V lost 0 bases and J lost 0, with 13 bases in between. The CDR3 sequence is CASSVAPSTSSYEQYF. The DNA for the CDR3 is TGTGCCAGCAGCGTAGCTCCGTCTACTAGCTCCTACGAGCAGTACTTC. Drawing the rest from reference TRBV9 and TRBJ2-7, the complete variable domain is DSGVTQTPKHLITATGQRVTLRCSPRSGDLSVYWYQQSLDQGLQFLIQYYNGEERAKGNILERFSAQQFPDLHSELNLSSLELGDSALYFCASSVAPSTSSYEQYFGPGTRLTVT.

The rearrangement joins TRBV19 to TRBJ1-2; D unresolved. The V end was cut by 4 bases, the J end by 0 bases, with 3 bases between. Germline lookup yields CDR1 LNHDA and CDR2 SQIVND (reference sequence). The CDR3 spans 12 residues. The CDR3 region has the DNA TGTGCCAGTAGTACCTCTAACTATGGCTACACCTTC. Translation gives CASSTSNYGYTF.

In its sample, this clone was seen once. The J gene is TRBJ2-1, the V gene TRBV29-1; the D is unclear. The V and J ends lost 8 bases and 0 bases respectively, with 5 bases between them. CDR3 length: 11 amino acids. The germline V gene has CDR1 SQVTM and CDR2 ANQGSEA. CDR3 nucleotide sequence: TGCAGCCTGCGCTCCTACAATGAGCAGTTCTTC. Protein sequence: CSLRSYNEQFF.

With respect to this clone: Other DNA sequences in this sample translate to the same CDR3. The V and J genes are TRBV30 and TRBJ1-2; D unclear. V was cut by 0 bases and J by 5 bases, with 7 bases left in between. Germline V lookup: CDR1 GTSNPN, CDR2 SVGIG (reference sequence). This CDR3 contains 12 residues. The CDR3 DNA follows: TGTGCCTGGAGTGTTACGGGGTATGGCTACACCTTC. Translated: CAWSVTGYGYTF. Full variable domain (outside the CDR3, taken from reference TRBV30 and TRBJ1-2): SQTIHQWPATLVQPVGSPLSLECTVEGTSNPNLYWYRQAAGRGLQLLFYSVGIGQISSEVPQNLSASRPQDRQFILSSKKLLLSDSGFYLCAWSVTGYGYTFGSGTRLTVV.

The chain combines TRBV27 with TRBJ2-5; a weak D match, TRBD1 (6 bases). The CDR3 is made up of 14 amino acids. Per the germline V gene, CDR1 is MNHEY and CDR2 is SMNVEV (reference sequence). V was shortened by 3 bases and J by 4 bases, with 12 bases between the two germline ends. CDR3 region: CASSLARGGETQYF. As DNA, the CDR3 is TGTGCCAGCAGTTTGGCCAGAGGGGGAGAGACCCAGTACTTC.

In DNA, the CDR3 is TGCGCCAGCATGGTATTACAGGGGGCGGACACTGAAGCTTTCTTT. Its protein product is CASMVLQGADTEAFF. The chain joins TRBV4-1 to TRBJ1-1; 9 bases fit TRBD1. There are 15 residues in the CDR3. The J segment lost 3 bases and the V segment lost 7 bases, leaving 9 bases of the junction unmatched. Germline CDR1 is MGHRA and CDR2 is YSYEKL.

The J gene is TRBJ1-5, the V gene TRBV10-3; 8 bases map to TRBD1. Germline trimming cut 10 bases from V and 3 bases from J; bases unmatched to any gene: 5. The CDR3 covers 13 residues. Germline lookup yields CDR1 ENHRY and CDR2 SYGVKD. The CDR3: CATVQGDNQPQHF. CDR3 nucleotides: TGTGCCACTGTACAGGGGGACAATCAGCCCCAGCATTTT.

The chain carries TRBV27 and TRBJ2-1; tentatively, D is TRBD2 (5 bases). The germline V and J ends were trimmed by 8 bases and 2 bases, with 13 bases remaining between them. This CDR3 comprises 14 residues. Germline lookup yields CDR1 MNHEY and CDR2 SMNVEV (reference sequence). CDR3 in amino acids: CASGGPRPYNEQFF. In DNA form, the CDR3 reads TGTGCCAGCGGAGGACCTCGGCCCTACAATGAGCAGTTCTTC.

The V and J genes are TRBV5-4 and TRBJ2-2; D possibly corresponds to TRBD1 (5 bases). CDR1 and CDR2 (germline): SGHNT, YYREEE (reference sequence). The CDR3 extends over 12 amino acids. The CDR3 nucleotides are TGTGTCTGGGGCAGCTACACCGGGGAGCTGTTTTTT. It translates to CVWGSYTGELFF.

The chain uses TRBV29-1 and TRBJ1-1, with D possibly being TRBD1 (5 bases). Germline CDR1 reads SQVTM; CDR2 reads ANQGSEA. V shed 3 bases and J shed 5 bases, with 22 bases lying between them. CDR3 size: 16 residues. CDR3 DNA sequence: TGCAGCGTTGAGGGGCCCCGATGGCAGGAGGGAACTGAAGCTTTCTTT. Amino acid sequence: CSVEGPRWQEGTEAFF. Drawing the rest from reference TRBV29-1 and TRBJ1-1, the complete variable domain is SAVISQKPSRDICQRGTSLTIQCQVDSQVTMMFWYRQQPGQSLTLIATANQGSEATYESGFVIDKFPISRPNLTFSTLTVSNMSPEDSSIYLCSVEGPRWQEGTEAFFGQGTRLTVV.

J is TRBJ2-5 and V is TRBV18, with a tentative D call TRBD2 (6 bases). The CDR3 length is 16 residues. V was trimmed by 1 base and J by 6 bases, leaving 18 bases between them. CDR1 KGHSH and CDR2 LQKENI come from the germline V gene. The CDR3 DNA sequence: TGTGCCAGCTCACCACAGGGGACTCTAGCGTTAAAGACCCAGTACTTC. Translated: CASSPQGTLALKTQYF.

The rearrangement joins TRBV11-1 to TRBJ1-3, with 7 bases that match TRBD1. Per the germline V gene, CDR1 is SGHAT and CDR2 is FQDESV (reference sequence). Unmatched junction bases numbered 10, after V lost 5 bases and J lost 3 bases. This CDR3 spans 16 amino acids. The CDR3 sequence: CASSGFIRDSGNTIYF. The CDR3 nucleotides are TGTGCCAGCAGCGGGTTCATCCGGGACAGTGGAAACACCATATATTTT.

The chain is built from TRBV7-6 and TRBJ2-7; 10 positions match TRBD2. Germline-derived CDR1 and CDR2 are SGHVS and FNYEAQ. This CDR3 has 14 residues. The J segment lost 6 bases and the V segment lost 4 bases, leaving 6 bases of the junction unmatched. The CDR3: CASSSGGTSVEQYF. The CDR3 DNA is TGTGCCAGCAGCTCGGGAGGGACTAGCGTCGAGCAGTACTTC.

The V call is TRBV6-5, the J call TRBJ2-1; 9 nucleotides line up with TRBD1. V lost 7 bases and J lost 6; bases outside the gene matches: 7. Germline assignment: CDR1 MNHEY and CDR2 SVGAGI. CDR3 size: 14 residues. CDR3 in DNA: TGTGCCAGCACCCGGGACAGGGACACCAATGAGCAGTTCTTC. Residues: CASTRDRDTNEQFF.

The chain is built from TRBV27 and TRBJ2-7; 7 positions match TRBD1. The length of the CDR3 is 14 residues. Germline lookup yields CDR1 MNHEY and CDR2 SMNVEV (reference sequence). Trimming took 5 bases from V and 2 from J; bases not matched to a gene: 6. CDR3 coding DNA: TGTGCCAGCAGTAAACAGGGGATTACCTACGAGCAGTACTTC. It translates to CASSKQGITYEQYF.

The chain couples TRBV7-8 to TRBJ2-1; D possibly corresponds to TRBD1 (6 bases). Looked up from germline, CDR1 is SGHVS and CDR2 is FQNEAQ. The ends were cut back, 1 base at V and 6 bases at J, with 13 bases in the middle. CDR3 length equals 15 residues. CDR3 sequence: CASSLVSGTSNEQFF. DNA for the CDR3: TGTGCCAGCAGCTTAGTCTCCGGGACAAGCAATGAGCAGTTCTTC.

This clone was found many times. Here the CDR3 DNA reads TGTGCCAGCAGCCCCCCGGGAAGGGGGAATGTTGGAGCTTTCTTT. It specifies CASSPPGRGNVGAFF. J is TRBJ1-1 and V is TRBV28; tentatively, D is TRBD1 (6 bases). V was shortened by 6 bases and J by 10 bases, with 24 bases between the two germline ends. The length of the CDR3 is 15 residues. From germline, CDR1 is MDHEN and CDR2 SYDVKM.

The CDR3 bases are TGTGCCAGTTCAACAGGGGGCACTGAAGCTTTCTTT. Protein sequence: CASSTGGTEAFF. The genes are TRBV27 and TRBJ1-1, with TRBD1 identical over 8 bases. V dropped 9 bases and J dropped 4; count of bases not matched to a gene: 4. Germline CDR1 MNHEY, CDR2 SMNVEV (reference sequence). This CDR3 is 12 amino acids long.

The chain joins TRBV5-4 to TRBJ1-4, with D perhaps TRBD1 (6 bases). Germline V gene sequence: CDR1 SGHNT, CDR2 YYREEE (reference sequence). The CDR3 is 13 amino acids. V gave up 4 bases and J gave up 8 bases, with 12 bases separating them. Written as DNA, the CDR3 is TGTGCCAGCAGCAAACAGGGAGGGGAAAAACTGTTTTTT. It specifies CASSKQGGEKLFF.